The 6 T cell receptor beta chains below all came from one sample that was sequenced in a study of T cell clusters in autoimmune cytopenias. TRB was amplified from approximately 230 ng of peripheral blood genomic DNA per sample. TRB was amplified by touch-down multiplex PCR, primer pools A and B combined. Reprocessing the multiplex PCR reads, TCRdb reports a single entry for every CDR3 protein and omits DNA. The table gives 11,000 or so distinct CDR3 sequences; the top ten clones make up around 22% of it. The same sample was also used in a study of T cell repertoires in aging, cancer and after chemotherapy.

The sequenced sample was peripheral blood. All receptors derive from a human donor in good health.

V is TRBV5-4 and J is TRBJ2-6; TCRdb names TRBD2, which stays unverified in the absence of DNA. Germline CDR1 is SGHNT and CDR2 is YYREEE (reference sequence). CDR3 length equals 16 residues. Here the CDR3 reads CASSKGLPSGANVLTF.

This chain connects TRBV6-1 to TRBJ1-5; as DNA is missing, the TRBD1 call by TCRdb cannot be tested. Germline assignment: CDR1 MNHNS and CDR2 SASEGT. This CDR3 is built from 16 residues. CDR3 region: CASSPFGGSGNQPQHF.

J is TRBJ1-5 and V is TRBV19; TCRdb reports TRBD1, a call that lacks DNA to check it against. Per the germline V gene, CDR1 is LNHDA and CDR2 is SQIVND (reference sequence). The CDR3 runs to 15 residues. The CDR3 spells CASSPPGQGIQPQHF.

This clonotype counts as medium-sized by frequency. The V call is TRBV11-3, the J call TRBJ2-5; TCRdb gives TRBD1 as the D gene, but with no DNA this cannot be confirmed. CDR3 length: 14 residues. CDR1 and CDR2 (germline): SGHNT, YENEEA. CDR3 amino acids: CASSFGTGRETQYF.

Frequency places this clonotype as medium-sized. J is TRBJ2-1 and V is TRBV7-6. The CDR3 covers 13 residues. Germline lookup yields CDR1 SGHVS and CDR2 FNYEAQ. The CDR3 sequence: CASSSTAYNEQFF.

This chain connects TRBV7-9 to TRBJ2-7; TCRdb selects TRBD1, and the lack of DNA leaves this call unchecked. This CDR3 spans 15 amino acids. The germline V gene has CDR1 SEHNR and CDR2 FQNEAQ (reference sequence). The CDR3 loop reads CASSSPGQGATEQYF.